This T cell receptor (beta chain) appears in the sequencing data of a study of vaccination effects on CD4 cells after COVID-19. The protocol was immunoSEQ multiplex PCR, while the TCRdb copy is restricted to in-frame clones and leaves out a portion. The sample lists fewer than 85,000 clones, around 81% occurring once. Antigen-specific CD4+ T cells were first expanded with viral peptide pools by the ViraFEST assay and only then sequenced. Culture proceeded for approximately 9 days, and CD4+ T cells were then isolated. Neither prior SARS-CoV-2 infection nor positive nucleocapsid antibodies were present in the vaccine recipients. To note about this clone: The target antigen is unknown.

The sample in question was CD4+ T cells from PBMCs cultured with SARS-CoV-2 spike peptides, obtained before COVID-19 vaccination. The receptor was derived from a human donor who received a COVID-19 vaccine.

DNA of the CDR3: TGTGCCAGCAGTGAGTCATGGATGAACACTGAAGCTTTCTTT. Its translation is CASSESWMNTEAFF. The chain carries TRBV6-1 and TRBJ1-1; D remains unclear. V was pared by 3 bases and J by 0 bases, with 8 bases between. Germline loops: CDR1 MNHNS, CDR2 SASEGT. There are 14 residues in the CDR3.